The present T cell receptor beta chain was sequenced within a study of response to subunit inactivated influenza vaccine (dated by TCRdb to between 2017 and 2018). Notes on the research overall: The study used deep quantitative T cell receptor repertoire profiling to track responses to a trivalent subunit inactivated influenza vaccine. Results the study describes overall, beyond this receptor: The authors proposed that each seasonal influenza vaccination may bring in only a limited number of new T cells.

Ends trimmed: V by 7 bases, J by 5 bases; bases unmatched to a gene: 11. CDR1 SGHVS and CDR2 FQNEAQ are derived from the germline V gene. From its cysteine to its phenylalanine, the CDR3 spans 14 amino acids. Of all the DNA, just the CDR3 is kept, 42 bases in frame from base 1. This clonotype turned up a few times. Its antigen specificity is not known. No base qualities exist here, and no much larger clone lies one base off it. Libraries came from RT-PCR. The instrument given in TCRdb is Illumina HiSeq 2500. In TCRdb, the public reads were trimmed at Q25 with fastp and aligned with MiXCR, with productive beta chains retained. CDR3 protein sequences are deduplicated, and each keeps its most common genes and DNA. Here the sample has 650,000 or so distinct CDR3 sequences; around 15% occur a single time. Of the sample, 6% to 9.5% falls within the top ten clones.

The sequenced sample was PBMCs from blood, obtained about 14 days before vaccination. Here the chain combines TRBV7-8 and TRBJ2-7, and TRBD1 matches 7 of the central bases. The receptor comes from a man aged 50-60 years who received an inactivated influenza vaccine. Donor details come from another sample of the same person, matched by shared clones. CDR3 region: CASTLQGPRNEQYF. The DNA sequence is given as TGTGCCAGCACCCTACAGGGGCCACGGAACGAGCAGTACTTC. Joined to the reference TRBV7-8 and TRBJ2-7 proteins, this CDR3 gives the full variable domain: GAGVSQSPRYKVAKRGQDVALRCDPISGHVSLFWYQQALGQGPEFLTYFQNEAQLDKSGLPSDRFFAERPEGSVSTLKIQRTQQEDSAVYLCASTLQGPRNEQYFGPGTRLTVT.